Below, 30 T cell receptor beta chains from the same sample are listed, as sequenced in a study of blood T cell repertoires in COVID-19 (dated by TCRdb to 2020 to 2021). The method behind the library was the immunoSEQ multiplex PCR assay. TCRdb retrieved this table from immuneACCESS and kept in-frame rearrangements only. Not all clones are present; in checked studies, unresolved V genes account for under half, and no reason is known for the remainder. The sample yields tens of thousands of clones; roughly 90% were counted once. The ten largest clones capture just over 2.5% of the sample. Sequences were obtained from peripheral blood. The receptors come from a human donor in a cohort sampled during active COVID-19.

The chain is built from TRBV28 and TRBJ2-3; the D is unclear. Germline loops: CDR1 MDHEN, CDR2 SYDVKM. Trimming took off 2 bases at V and 4 bases at J, with 10 bases between the two ends. The CDR3 contains 14 residues. The CDR3 bases are TGTGCCAGCAGTTTAACCAAAGAGGCAGATACGCAGTATTTT. Amino acids: CASSLTKEADTQYF.

The chain carries TRBV7-2 and TRBJ2-5; tentatively, D is TRBD1 (6 bases). V was cut by 1 base and J by 7 bases, with 13 bases left in between. The CDR3 is 14 amino acids. Germline CDR1 SGHTA, CDR2 FQGNSA. The CDR3 spells CASSLVSTGGTQYF. In DNA form, the CDR3 reads TGTGCCAGCAGCTTAGTTTCGACAGGAGGGACCCAGTACTTC.

The V and J genes are TRBV2 and TRBJ1-1; D remains unclear. The CDR3 has 11 residues. Germline V lookup: CDR1 SNHLY, CDR2 FYNNEI. V lost 6 bases and J 4 bases, leaving 6 bases between the germline ends. CDR3 region: CASRAGTEAFF. CDR3 DNA: TGTGCCAGCAGGGCGGGCACTGAAGCTTTCTTT.

The chain combines TRBV7-9 with TRBJ1-4, with a tentative D call TRBD1 (5 bases). This CDR3 comprises 15 residues. Trimming removed 5 bases from V and 3 bases from J, with 13 bases in between. CDR1 is SEHNR, CDR2 FQNEAQ, per germline (reference sequence). For the CDR3, the DNA is TGTGCCAGCAGCGCCCAGGGAGGGGCTAATGAAAAACTGTTTTTT. Translated: CASSAQGGANEKLFF.

The chain is built from TRBV6-2 or TRBV6-3 and TRBJ2-2, with 7 bases fitting TRBD1. CDR1 and CDR2 (germline): MNHEY, SVGEGT. The CDR3 is made up of 15 amino acids. J was trimmed by 6 bases and V by 4 bases; bases with no gene match: 8. CDR3 loop: CASSSAKGASGELFF. The CDR3 nucleotides are TGTGCCAGCAGTTCCGCGAAGGGGGCGTCCGGGGAGCTGTTTTTT.

The V gene is TRBV20-1, the J gene TRBJ2-3; 8 bases are a match to TRBD1. The CDR3 length is 14 residues. V lost 3 bases and J lost 4; bases outside the gene matches: 6. The germline CDR1 and CDR2 sequences are DFQATT and SNEGSKA (reference sequence). This chain's CDR3 is CSASKAGGADTQYF. The CDR3 nucleotides are TGCAGTGCTAGTAAGGCAGGGGGCGCAGATACGCAGTATTTT.

The chain has TRBV5-4 and TRBJ2-5, with D hard to call. This CDR3 has 15 amino acids. The germline gives CDR1 SGHNT, CDR2 YYREEE (reference sequence). With 1 base removed from V and 4 bases from J, the gap between germline ends came to 14 bases. This CDR3 reads CASSLWQLAGETQYF. As DNA, the CDR3 is TGTGCCAGCAGCTTGTGGCAGCTCGCAGGAGAGACCCAGTACTTC.

The V gene is TRBV2, the J gene TRBJ1-6; TRBD1 matches at 8 bases. The CDR3 is 14 amino acids. V shed 5 bases and J 6 bases; nucleotides not matched to a gene: 3. CDR1 and CDR2 (germline): SNHLY, FYNNEI. Written as DNA, the CDR3 is TGTGCCAGCAGTAACGGACAGGGTAATTCACCCCTCCACTTT. Protein: CASSNGQGNSPLHF.

The V call is TRBV6-6, the J call TRBJ1-1; 8 bases agree with TRBD1. CDR3 length equals 13 residues. J was trimmed by 8 bases and V by 6 bases; bases with no gene match: 8. From germline, CDR1 is MNHNY and CDR2 SVGAGI (reference sequence). The CDR3 loop reads CASSLGTGVEAFF. Here the CDR3 DNA reads TGTGCCAGCAGCCTTGGGACAGGCGTCGAAGCTTTCTTT.

J is TRBJ2-1 and V is TRBV5-4; D is perhaps TRBD2 (6 bases). Trimming cost V 4 bases and J 3 bases, with 11 bases left between them. Germline CDR1 and CDR2: SGHNT and YYREEE (reference sequence). This CDR3 has 14 amino acids. CDR3 sequence (DNA): TGTGCCAGCAGCGACGGGACTCTCTACAATGAGCAGTTCTTC. Protein sequence: CASSDGTLYNEQFF.

V usage is TRBV20-1 and J usage is TRBJ1-6, with 9 bases aligning to TRBD1. Trimming cost V 3 bases and J 7 bases; bases outside gene matches: 7. There are 15 residues in the CDR3. Germline assignment: CDR1 DFQATT and CDR2 SNEGSKA (reference sequence). The CDR3, as DNA: TGCAGTGCTAGTCTAGCGACAGGGGGAAATTCACCCCTCCACTTT. Translated, it gives CSASLATGGNSPLHF.

The sample holds a few counts of this clone. This chain uses TRBV25-1 with TRBJ1-6, with D possibly matching TRBD1 (6 bases). The CDR3 is made up of 13 amino acids. Trimming took 6 bases from V and 4 from J, leaving 7 bases between them. CDR1 is MGHDK and CDR2 is SYGVNS in the germline V gene. CDR3 sequence (DNA): TGTGCCAGCAGAGGACAGTATAATTCACCCCTCCACTTT. Translated: CASRGQYNSPLHF.

This chain joins TRBV7-8 and TRBJ1-6; 8 nucleotides agree with TRBD1. Germline CDR1 reads SGHVS; CDR2 reads FQNEAQ. Trimming took 5 bases from V and 4 from J; bases not matched to a gene: 7. The CDR3 contains 16 residues. CDR3 region: CASSTQGAGYNSPLHF. CDR3 DNA sequence: TGTGCCAGCAGCACTCAGGGGGCAGGGTATAATTCACCCCTCCACTTT.

CDR3 nucleotide sequence: TGTGCCAGCTCACCACCGGCTAGCTCCTACGAGCAGTACTTC. Residues: CASSPPASSYEQYF. V and J are TRBV18 and TRBJ2-7; no clear D. The CDR3 totals 14 residues. Trimming shortened V by 0 bases and J by 0 bases, and 6 bases separated the two germline ends. Germline CDR1 is KGHSH and CDR2 is LQKENI.

CDR3 in DNA: TGTGCCAGCAGCTCGACAGGGGCGGACACCGGGGAGCTGTTTTTT. This sequence encodes CASSSTGADTGELFF. This chain links TRBV7-9 with TRBJ2-2, with TRBD1 matching 8 bases. Germline V gene data show CDR1 as SEHNR and CDR2 as FQNEAQ (reference sequence). The length of the CDR3 is 15 residues. Trimming removed 4 bases from V and 3 bases from J; junction bases left unmatched: 4.

The V call is TRBV19, the J call TRBJ1-4; tentatively, D is TRBD1 (6 bases). Germline V CDR1 and CDR2: LNHDA, SQIVND (reference sequence). V was shortened by 3 bases and J by 7 bases, with 15 bases between the two germline ends. The CDR3 is made up of 15 amino acids. The CDR3 nucleotides are TGTGCCAGTAGTATGATATCCGGGACAATTGAAAAACTGTTTTTT. Its protein product is CASSMISGTIEKLFF.

This chain uses TRBV4-3 with TRBJ1-2; tentatively, D is TRBD1 (5 bases). V was cut by 5 bases and J by 2 bases, with 12 bases left in between. The CDR3 consists of 14 residues. CDR1 is LGHNA and CDR2 is YSLEER in the germline V gene. The CDR3 sequence: CASSGSKGNYGYTF. CDR3 coding DNA: TGCGCCAGCAGCGGGTCGAAGGGGAACTATGGCTACACCTTC.

This chain uses TRBV2 with TRBJ1-5; D may be TRBD1 (5 bases). The CDR3 consists of 14 residues. Germline-derived CDR1 and CDR2 are SNHLY and FYNNEI. Trimming shortened V by 7 bases and J by 4 bases, and 14 bases separated the two germline ends. CDR3 protein: CASTPEAGNQPQHF. The DNA of the CDR3 is TGTGCCAGCACCCCCGAGGCAGGGAATCAGCCCCAGCATTTT. Combining the CDR3 with reference TRBV2 and TRBJ1-5 gives the whole variable domain EPEVTQTPSHQVTQMGQEVILRCVPISNHLYFYWYRQILGQKVEFLVSFYNNEISEKSEIFDDQFSVERPDGSNFTLKIRSTKLEDSAMYFCASTPEAGNQPQHFGDGTRLSIL.

The chain links TRBV5-1 to TRBJ1-4, with D perhaps TRBD1 (5 bases). The CDR3 totals 17 residues. CDR1 is SGHRS and CDR2 is YFSETQ in the germline V gene. The ends were cut back, 0 bases at V and 2 bases at J, with 14 bases in the middle. CDR3: CASSLERGMRTNEKLFF. The CDR3 coding sequence is TGCGCCAGCAGCTTGGAACGGGGGATGCGGACTAATGAAAAACTGTTTTTT.

This clone was seen a handful of times. The chain uses TRBV14 and TRBJ1-1; weak D call: TRBD1 (5 bases). Germline V gives CDR1 SGHDN, CDR2 FVKESK. V gave up 4 bases and J gave up 0 bases, with 9 bases separating them. The CDR3 runs to 14 residues. CDR3: CASSPRVLNTEAFF. CDR3 bases: TGTGCCAGCAGCCCCAGGGTCTTGAACACTGAAGCTTTCTTT.

This rearrangement joins TRBV2 to TRBJ1-2; D is perhaps TRBD1 (5 bases). The CDR3 is 14 amino acids. V gave up 2 bases and J gave up 8 bases, with 15 bases separating them. Germline loops: CDR1 SNHLY, CDR2 FYNNEI. The CDR3 nucleotides read TGTGCCAGCAGTGAAATAGACGGCGGGGCGGGCTACACCTTC. This translates into CASSEIDGGAGYTF.

The chain links TRBV27 to TRBJ1-6, with D maybe TRBD1 (5 bases). The CDR3 has 14 residues. V lost 5 bases to trimming and J lost 7 bases, with 12 bases between them. Germline-derived CDR1 and CDR2 are MNHEY and SMNVEV (reference sequence). CDR3 coding DNA: TGTGCCAGCAGTCCGGCAGGGAGGAATTCACCCCTCCACTTT. It translates to CASSPAGRNSPLHF.

This rearrangement joins TRBV19 to TRBJ2-3; D might be TRBD2 (5 bases). V gave up 4 bases and J gave up 0 bases, with 14 bases separating them. Per germline, CDR1 LNHDA and CDR2 SQIVND (reference sequence). The CDR3 is 16 amino acids. CDR3 nucleotides: TGTGCCAGTAGTAGCGGACTCCTCATGAGCACAGATACGCAGTATTTT. Translated: CASSSGLLMSTDTQYF.

In its sample, this clone was seen once. The genes are TRBV15 and TRBJ1-2, with 7 bases that match TRBD1. With V trimmed by 4 bases and J by 5 bases, 4 bases remained unmatched. Germline V gives CDR1 LNHNV, CDR2 YYDKDF (reference sequence). The CDR3 is 13 residues long. The CDR3 is CATSIPGGYGYTF. CDR3 DNA: TGTGCCACCAGCATTCCAGGGGGGTATGGCTACACCTTC.

This chain connects TRBV12-3 or TRBV12-4 to TRBJ2-5, with D tentatively TRBD2 (5 bases). The CDR3 totals 12 residues. V was cut by 6 bases and J by 4 bases, with 9 bases left in between. The CDR3 nucleotides read TGTGCCAGCAGCCTCGGGGTAGAGACCCAGTACTTC. It yields the protein CASSLGVETQYF.

V gene TRBV7-3 combines with J gene TRBJ2-2; D is unclear. This CDR3 has 13 residues. With 2 bases removed from V and 5 bases from J, the gap between germline ends came to 6 bases. The germline V gene encodes CDR1 SGHTA and CDR2 FQGTGA. DNA for the CDR3: TGTGCCAGCAGCTTATCATCAACCGGGGAGCTGTTTTTT. It codes for CASSLSSTGELFF.

J is TRBJ2-7 and V is TRBV4-3; a weak D match, TRBD1 (6 bases). V lost 3 bases to trimming and J lost 0 bases, with 18 bases between them. Germline V gives CDR1 LGHNA, CDR2 YSLEER. This CDR3 is 17 amino acids long. Here the CDR3 DNA reads TGCGCCAGCAGCCATCAAGTGGGCAGGGGCGGCTCCTACGAGCAGTACTTC. Translating gives CASSHQVGRGGSYEQYF.

This chain links TRBV7-8 with TRBJ1-4; D remains ambiguous. Germline V gene lookup returns CDR1 SGHVS and CDR2 FQNEAQ. V lost 0 bases, J lost 0 bases, and 8 bases lay in between. The CDR3 consists of 16 residues. The CDR3: CASSLAVRATNEKLFF. CDR3 bases: TGTGCCAGCAGCTTAGCGGTTAGAGCAACTAATGAAAAACTGTTTTTT.

The V call is TRBV29-1, the J call TRBJ2-1; a weak D match, TRBD2 (6 bases). V was clipped by 3 bases and J by 9 bases, with 15 bases between them. CDR1 is SQVTM and CDR2 is ANQGSEA in the germline V gene. This CDR3 has 13 amino acids. The CDR3 bases are TGCAGCGTTGAGGTTCGGGGAGGTGGTGAGCAGTTCTTC. This translates into CSVEVRGGGEQFF.

V and J are TRBV15 and TRBJ2-3; maybe TRBD2 (5 bases). Germline V gene sequence: CDR1 LNHNV, CDR2 YYDKDF (reference sequence). This CDR3 has 18 residues. The V end lost 0 bases, the J end lost 2 bases, and 18 bases lay between the germline ends. The CDR3 bases are TGTGCCACCAGCAGAGATGGTAGAAGGACTTTGAACACAGATACGCAGTATTTT. Protein sequence: CATSRDGRRTLNTDTQYF.